A single sample is the source of the 31 T cell receptor beta chains below, sequenced in a study of blood T cell repertoires in COVID-19. TCRdb's copy holds only in-frame clones and misses some; the assay was immunoSEQ multiplex PCR. The repertoire has about 200,000 clones, approximately 84% of them found once; the top ten carry 6.5% to 7%. Sequencing used peripheral blood. These receptors were collected from a human donor with acute or convalescent COVID-19. The donor label of this sample is uncertain.

The chain combines TRBV3-1 (or the pseudogene TRBV3-2) with TRBJ1-2, with D possibly matching TRBD1 (6 bases). Germline V gene sequence: CDR1 LGHDT, CDR2 YNNKEL (reference sequence). V lost 4 bases to trimming and J lost 8 bases, with 11 bases between them. This CDR3 has 12 residues. The chain's CDR3 is CASSLYREGYTF. The DNA of the CDR3 is TGTGCCAGCAGCCTCTACAGGGAGGGCTACACCTTC.

In regard to this clone: The junction does not match germline at one end; this may be a read error. The rearrangement links TRBV10-3 to TRBJ2-3, with 9 bases fitting TRBD2. This CDR3 contains 13 residues. Germline CDR1 is ENHRY and CDR2 is SYGVKD. CDR3 DNA sequence: TGTGCCATCAGGACTGCGGGAGGGGATAAGCAGTATTTT. As protein: CAIRTAGGDKQYF.

V and J are TRBV9 and TRBJ2-7; 9 bases are a match to TRBD1. Germline CDR1 is SGDLS and CDR2 is YYNGEE. There are 15 residues in the CDR3. V gave up 0 bases and J gave up 2 bases; unmatched junction bases: 3. CDR3 sequence: CASSVGQGDPYEQYF. The CDR3 nucleotides are TGTGCCAGCAGCGTAGGACAGGGGGATCCCTACGAGCAGTACTTC.

This clone was counted once. The V call is TRBV30, the J call TRBJ1-3; D is unclear. CDR3 length equals 14 residues. From germline, CDR1 is GTSNPN and CDR2 SVGIG (reference sequence). The V end lost 3 bases, the J end lost 1 base, and 10 bases lay between the germline ends. This chain's CDR3 is CAWRTGNSGNTIYF. DNA for the CDR3: TGTGCCTGGAGGACGGGTAATTCTGGAAACACCATATATTTT.

This chain joins TRBV5-1 and TRBJ2-2, with D possibly being TRBD2 (5 bases). This CDR3 spans 15 amino acids. The germline CDR1 and CDR2 sequences are SGHRS and YFSETQ. V gave up 2 bases and J gave up 1 base, with 9 bases separating them. The CDR3 coding sequence is TGCGCCAGCAGCTTCCCCGGGGTGAACACCGGGGAGCTGTTTTTT. This encodes CASSFPGVNTGELFF.

The chain joins TRBV28 to TRBJ1-2, with TRBD1 identical over 7 bases. The junction had 7 bases not matched to a gene; V was cut back by 2 bases and J by 4 bases. This CDR3 is built from 15 residues. Germline V gene lookup returns CDR1 MDHEN and CDR2 SYDVKM. This CDR3 is CASSLGTAGGYGYTF. The DNA for the CDR3 is TGTGCCAGCAGTTTAGGGACAGCGGGAGGCTATGGCTACACCTTC.

The chain has TRBV28 and TRBJ1-2; 7 positions match TRBD1. Per germline, CDR1 MDHEN and CDR2 SYDVKM. V lost 5 bases, J lost 5 bases, and 8 bases stayed unmatched. The CDR3 length is 14 residues. CDR3 sequence reads: CASSLQTGRYGYTF. In DNA form, the CDR3 reads TGTGCCAGCAGTCTACAGACAGGGAGATATGGCTACACCTTC.

This chain joins TRBV2 and TRBJ2-7; TRBD1 matches at 9 bases. Germline lookup yields CDR1 SNHLY and CDR2 FYNNEI. This CDR3 spans 15 amino acids. With 5 bases clipped from V and 0 bases from J, the junction kept 5 bases outside the gene matches. DNA of the CDR3: TGTGCCAGCAGTACTCAGACAGGGGGCTCCTACGAGCAGTACTTC. Translation: CASSTQTGGSYEQYF.

The V and J genes are TRBV19 and TRBJ2-4, with unresolved D. Trimming left V 4 bases short and J 2 bases short, with 12 bases between. The CDR3 is 15 amino acids. Germline CDR1 LNHDA, CDR2 SQIVND (reference sequence). The CDR3 DNA reads TGTGCCAGTAGTACCCATCCTAAGACCAAAAACATTCAGTACTTC. Protein product: CASSTHPKTKNIQYF.

In its sample, this clone was seen once. The chain couples TRBV29-1 to TRBJ2-6; 8 positions match TRBD1. V lost 5 bases, J lost 0 bases, and 3 bases stayed unmatched. The CDR3 has 15 amino acids. The germline V gene has CDR1 SQVTM and CDR2 ANQGSEA. The CDR3 coding sequence is TGCAGCGTTTCCACAGGGGGCTCTGGGGCCAACGTCCTGACTTTC. Translating it yields CSVSTGGSGANVLTF. Using reference TRBV29-1 and TRBJ2-6 for the parts outside the CDR3, the full variable domain is SAVISQKPSRDICQRGTSLTIQCQVDSQVTMMFWYRQQPGQSLTLIATANQGSEATYESGFVIDKFPISRPNLTFSTLTVSNMSPEDSSIYLCSVSTGGSGANVLTFGAGSRLTVL.

This clone showed up just once. The chain links TRBV2 to TRBJ2-1; 16 bases are a match to TRBD2. This CDR3 has 15 residues. The J segment lost 10 bases and the V segment lost 4 bases, leaving 4 bases of the junction unmatched. Germline lookup yields CDR1 SNHLY and CDR2 FYNNEI. CDR3 residues: CASSGGLAGGGEQFF. In DNA form, the CDR3 reads TGTGCCAGCAGTGGGGGACTAGCGGGAGGGGGGGAGCAGTTCTTC.

The gene calls are TRBV5-6 and TRBJ2-3, with D maybe TRBD2 (6 bases). CDR1 and CDR2 from the germline V gene are SGHDT and YYEEEE. The V gene lost 4 bases and the J gene lost 9 bases, with 12 bases spanning the gap. The CDR3 has 12 amino acids. The CDR3 bases are TGTGCCAGCAGCACGGAGGGGTCCACGCAGTATTTT. Protein sequence: CASSTEGSTQYF.

This sequence joins TRBV12-3 or TRBV12-4 and TRBJ1-1; D is unresolved. This CDR3 is 13 amino acids long. Trimming left V 3 bases short and J 1 base short, with 6 bases between. The CDR3 DNA reads as TGTGCCAGCAGTTTGAAGAGGAACACTGAAGCTTTCTTT. Protein sequence: CASSLKRNTEAFF.

The V gene is TRBV5-1, the J gene TRBJ1-3; D not certain. Per germline, CDR1 SGHRS and CDR2 YFSETQ. This CDR3 comprises 15 residues. V was pared by 2 bases and J by 2 bases, with 11 bases between. Here the CDR3 DNA reads TGCGCCAGCAGCTTTTCCGGGGTCGCTGGAAACACCATATATTTT. Its translation is CASSFSGVAGNTIYF.

This chain connects TRBV5-4 to TRBJ2-1; D is possibly TRBD1 (5 bases). CDR1 SGHNT and CDR2 YYREEE come from the germline V gene (reference sequence). This CDR3 has 13 amino acids. Between the trimmed V and J ends, which lost 5 bases and 8 bases, there was a span of 14 bases. CDR3 amino acids: CASSSQGNHEQFF. Here the CDR3 DNA reads TGTGCCAGCAGTTCTCAGGGTAATCATGAGCAGTTCTTC.

Only one count was recorded for this clone. This rearrangement joins TRBV15 to TRBJ2-6; D not certain. Looked up from germline, CDR1 is LNHNV and CDR2 is YYDKDF (reference sequence). V shed 4 bases and J shed 0 bases, with 4 bases lying between them. The CDR3 runs to 14 residues. For the CDR3, the DNA is TGTGCCACCAGCACAAACTCTGGGGCCAACGTCCTGACTTTC. This translates into CATSTNSGANVLTF.

This sequence joins TRBV6-2 or TRBV6-3 and TRBJ2-7; 11 bases line up with TRBD1. The germline CDR1 and CDR2 sequences are MNHEY and SVGEGT. The CDR3 has 18 residues. V lost 2 bases to trimming and J lost 3 bases; unmatched junction nucleotides: 12. In nucleotides, the CDR3 is TGTGCCAGCAGTTACGAGCCCGGGACAGGGGGTAACATCTACGAGCAGTACTTC. Encoded protein: CASSYEPGTGGNIYEQYF.

A few counts support this clone. V gene TRBV10-3 combines with J gene TRBJ2-7; 10 bases match TRBD1. The CDR3 runs 14 residues. Per germline, CDR1 ENHRY and CDR2 SYGVKD. The trim removed 4 bases at V and 4 bases at J, leaving 4 bases unmatched. In nucleotides, the CDR3 is TGTGCCATCAGTGGGACAGGGGGACCGTACGAGCAGTACTTC. Translated: CAISGTGGPYEQYF.

This chain links TRBV29-1 with TRBJ2-7, with D possibly TRBD2 on 6 matching bases. Trimming took off 4 bases at V and 0 bases at J, with 13 bases between the two ends. The CDR3 has 14 amino acids. Germline CDR1 reads SQVTM; CDR2 reads ANQGSEA. The CDR3 bases are TGCAGCGTTGCCCCGGACGGGAGCTCCTACGAGCAGTACTTC. Translated, it gives CSVAPDGSSYEQYF.

The chain has TRBV28 and TRBJ1-4, with 9 bases aligning to TRBD1. CDR1 is MDHEN and CDR2 is SYDVKM in the germline V gene. V was pared by 2 bases and J by 8 bases, with 6 bases of the junction left unmatched. The CDR3 runs 15 residues. This chain's CDR3 is CASSLQGQGEEKLFF. The CDR3, as DNA: TGTGCCAGCAGTTTACAGGGACAGGGAGAGGAAAAACTGTTTTTT. Combining the CDR3 with reference TRBV28 and TRBJ1-4 gives the whole variable domain DVKVTQSSRYLVKRTGEKVFLECVQDMDHENMFWYRQDPGLGLRLIYFSYDVKMKEKGDIPEGYSVSREKKERFSLILESASTNQTSMYLCASSLQGQGEEKLFFGSGTQLSVL.

This chain uses TRBV5-1 with TRBJ2-3; 8 bases fit TRBD2. The CDR3 spans 17 residues. Germline V CDR1 and CDR2: SGHRS, YFSETQ. V shed 4 bases, J shed 0 bases, and the junction held 10 bases outside the gene matches. CDR3 amino acids: CASSPRASGLSTDTQYF. DNA for the CDR3: TGCGCCAGCAGCCCTAGGGCTAGCGGGTTAAGCACAGATACGCAGTATTTT.

Only a few counts were recorded for this clone. The chain joins TRBV7-9 to TRBJ1-2; 9 bases agree with TRBD1. Germline loops: CDR1 SEHNR, CDR2 FQNEAQ (reference sequence). Unmatched junction bases numbered 1, after V lost 1 base and J lost 4 bases. The CDR3 has 14 amino acids. Written as DNA, the CDR3 is TGTGCCAGCAGCTTAGAGACAGGGGGCTATGGCTACACCTTC. Encoded protein: CASSLETGGYGYTF.

This clone was seen once. V gene TRBV11-2 combines with J gene TRBJ2-1; 10 nucleotides agree with TRBD2. With V trimmed by 8 bases and J by 7 bases, 5 bases remained unmatched. The CDR3 totals 13 residues. Germline CDR1 and CDR2: SGHAT and FQNNGV. CDR3 nucleotide sequence: TGTGCCAGCGGAAGCGGGAGGGGGAATGAGCAGTTCTTC. This encodes CASGSGRGNEQFF.

The chain joins TRBV18 to TRBJ2-1; D is perhaps TRBD2 (5 bases). Trimming pared 2 bases from V and 5 bases from J, leaving 13 bases between. Germline values: CDR1 KGHSH, CDR2 LQKENI. This CDR3 is 15 amino acids long. CDR3 bases: TGTGCCAGCTCACCATCGGGATCTCCCAACAATGAGCAGTTCTTC. Translation gives CASSPSGSPNNEQFF.

V gene TRBV25-1 combines with J gene TRBJ2-5; 10 bases match TRBD2. In germline, CDR1 is MGHDK, CDR2 SYGVNS. V lost 2 bases and J lost 7; bases outside the gene matches: 7. This CDR3 is 15 amino acids long. In DNA, the CDR3 is TGTGCCAGCAGTGAAATAGCGGGAGGACACGGGACCCAGTACTTC. Protein sequence: CASSEIAGGHGTQYF.

Only a few counts were recorded for this clone. This sequence joins TRBV6-2 or TRBV6-3 and TRBJ1-1; D is uncertain. Germline V lookup: CDR1 MNHEY, CDR2 SVGEGT. V lost 0 bases to trimming and J lost 5 bases, with 7 bases between them. The CDR3 covers 13 residues. CDR3 sequence: CASSYSRGTEAFF. The CDR3 nucleotides read TGTGCCAGCAGTTACTCGAGAGGAACTGAAGCTTTCTTT.

As concerns this clone: At one end, the junction sequence differs from germline, possibly due to a read error. The J gene is TRBJ1-1, the V gene TRBV5-1; TRBD1 matches at 9 bases. CDR1 and CDR2 from the germline V gene are SGHRS and YFSETQ. The CDR3 extends over 16 amino acids. The CDR3: CTSSLGTGTGDTEAFF. CDR3 coding DNA: TGCACCAGCAGCTTGGGGACAGGGACTGGAGACACTGAAGCTTTCTTT.

The rearrangement links TRBV15 to TRBJ2-1; TRBD2 matches at 7 bases. The length of the CDR3 is 15 residues. Germline CDR1 LNHNV, CDR2 YYDKDF (reference sequence). The ends lost 5 bases at V and 7 bases at J; junction bases unmatched: 11. In nucleotides, the CDR3 is TGTGCCACCAGCTTAGCGGGTTCCGGATTAAATGAGCAGTTCTTC. Amino acid sequence: CATSLAGSGLNEQFF.

The chain uses TRBV5-1 and TRBJ1-1; the match to TRBD1 covers 7 bases. The CDR3 sequence is 13 residues long. With V trimmed by 1 base and J by 5 bases, 2 bases remained unmatched. Germline-derived CDR1 and CDR2 are SGHRS and YFSETQ. The CDR3 DNA sequence: TGCGCCAGCAGCTTGCGACAGGGTACTGAAGCTTTCTTT. It encodes CASSLRQGTEAFF. Full variable domain (outside the CDR3, taken from reference TRBV5-1 and TRBJ1-1): KAGVTQTPRYLIKTRGQQVTLSCSPISGHRSVSWYQQTPGQGLQFLFEYFSETQRNKGNFPGRFSGRQFSNSRSEMNVSTLELGDSALYLCASSLRQGTEAFFGQGTRLTVV.

The chain links TRBV6-5 to TRBJ1-2; 9 bases fit TRBD1. Per the germline V gene, CDR1 is MNHEY and CDR2 is SVGAGI. The V segment lost 6 bases and the J segment 9 bases; nucleotides outside the gene matches: 11. CDR3 length: 14 residues. The CDR3 protein is CASSTPGTGQRYTF. The CDR3, as DNA: TGTGCCAGCAGCACGCCAGGGACAGGGCAACGCTACACCTTC.

The chain uses TRBV11-3 and TRBJ2-7; 8 positions agree with TRBD2. Germline loops: CDR1 SGHNT, CDR2 YENEEA. This CDR3 has 17 residues. The junction had 12 bases not matched to a gene; V was cut back by 5 bases and J by 0 bases. CDR3 in amino acids: CASSRNQLSGVSYEQYF. The CDR3 coding sequence is TGTGCCAGCAGCCGAAATCAACTTAGCGGGGTCTCCTACGAGCAGTACTTC.